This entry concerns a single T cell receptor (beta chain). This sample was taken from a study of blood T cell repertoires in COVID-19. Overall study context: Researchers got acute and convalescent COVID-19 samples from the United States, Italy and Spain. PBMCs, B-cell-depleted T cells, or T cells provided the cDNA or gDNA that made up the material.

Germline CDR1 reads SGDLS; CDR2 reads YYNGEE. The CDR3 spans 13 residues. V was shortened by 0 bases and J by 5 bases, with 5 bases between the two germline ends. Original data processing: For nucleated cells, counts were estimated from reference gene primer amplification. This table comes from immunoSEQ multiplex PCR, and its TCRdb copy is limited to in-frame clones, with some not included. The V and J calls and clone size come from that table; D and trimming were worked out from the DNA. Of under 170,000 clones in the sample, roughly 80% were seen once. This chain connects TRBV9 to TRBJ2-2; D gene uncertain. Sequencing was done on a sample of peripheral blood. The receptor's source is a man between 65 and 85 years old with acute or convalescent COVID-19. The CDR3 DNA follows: TGTGCCAGCAGCGTAGCGAGGACCGGGGAGCTGTTTTTT. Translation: CASSVARTGELFF.